This T cell receptor (beta chain) stems from a study of response to subunit inactivated influenza vaccine. Broader study findings: T cells newly recruited by each seasonal influenza vaccination are few, the authors suggested.

About this clonotype itself: Its antigen is undetermined.

MiXCR, run by TCRdb on the RT-PCR reads, gives a single entry per CDR3 protein. The sample records hundreds of thousands of distinct CDR3 sequences, about 10% being singletons. CDR1 SGHKS and CDR2 YYEKEE come from the germline V gene (reference sequence). This CDR3 spans 16 amino acids. J lost 6 bases, V lost 1 base, and 7 bases had no gene match. The sample consisted of PBMCs from blood, taken on the day of vaccination. The source is a man aged 50 or older who received an inactivated influenza vaccine. The chain employs TRBV5-5 and TRBJ2-1, with 10 bases matching TRBD2. The CDR3 DNA reads TGTGCCAGCAGCTTGTACGCTAGCGGGGGCCCCAATGAGCAGTTCTTC. Translated, it gives CASSLYASGGPNEQFF.